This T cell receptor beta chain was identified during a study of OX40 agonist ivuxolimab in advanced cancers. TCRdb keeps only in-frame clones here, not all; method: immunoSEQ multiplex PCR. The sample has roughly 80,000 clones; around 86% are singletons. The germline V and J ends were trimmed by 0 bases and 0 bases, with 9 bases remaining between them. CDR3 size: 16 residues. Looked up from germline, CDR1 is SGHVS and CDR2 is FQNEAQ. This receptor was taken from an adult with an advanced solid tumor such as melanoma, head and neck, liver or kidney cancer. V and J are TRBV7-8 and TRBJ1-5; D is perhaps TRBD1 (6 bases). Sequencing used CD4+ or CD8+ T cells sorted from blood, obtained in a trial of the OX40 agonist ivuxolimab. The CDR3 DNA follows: TGTGCCAGCAGCTTAGCCCACAGGGATAGCAATCAGCCCCAGCATTTT. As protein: CASSLAHRDSNQPQHF.